This T cell receptor (beta chain) stems from a study of blood T cell repertoires in COVID-19. In the study's own analysis: The authors estimated nucleated cell counts from reference gene primer amplification. Assay: immunoSEQ multiplex PCR; the TCRdb copy retains only in-frame clones and omits some. V and J calls plus clone size are reproduced from that table; the DNA served to infer D and trimming. The table shows around 170,000 clones, with roughly 80% occurring only once. CDR1 SEHNR and CDR2 FQNEAQ come from the germline V gene (reference sequence). This CDR3 has 17 amino acids. The V and J ends lost 4 bases and 4 bases, in that order; junction bases with no gene match: 7.

The TCR sequence derives from a man between 25 and 39 years old with active or convalescent COVID-19. This chain connects TRBV7-9 to TRBJ2-1, with 13 nucleotides matching TRBD2. Input material: peripheral blood. The CDR3 is CASSSELAGGPYNEQFF. CDR3 DNA sequence: TGTGCCAGCAGCTCGGAACTAGCGGGGGGGCCTTACAATGAGCAGTTCTTC.